This T cell receptor beta chain originates from a study of T-cell reconstitution after alpha-beta-depleted transplantation in children. This CDR3 is built from 14 residues. The germline CDR1 and CDR2 sequences are DFQATT and SNEGSKA (reference sequence). V was clipped by 1 base and J by 5 bases; unmatched bases: 5. Notes on the study in general: After one year, T-cell counts and TCRbeta diversity mostly came from new T cells.

Concerning this clonotype: What it binds is unknown.

Molecular barcoding with unique molecular identifiers was used for the TCRbeta library. TCRdb re-called the PCR reads with MiXCR, one entry per CDR3 protein. The sample consists of fewer than 550,000 distinct CDR3 sequences, over 9.5% of them appearing once. The receptor's source is a child younger than 10 with inherited bone marrow failure, due to receive a stem cell transplant. This chain connects TRBV20-1 to TRBJ1-1; 9 bases are shared with TRBD1. The sequencing used PBMCs, collected before TCRalphabeta/CD19-depleted stem cell transplant. CDR3 loop: CSARVQGARTEAFF. The CDR3 DNA reads as TGCAGTGCTAGAGTACAGGGGGCGCGAACTGAAGCTTTCTTT.